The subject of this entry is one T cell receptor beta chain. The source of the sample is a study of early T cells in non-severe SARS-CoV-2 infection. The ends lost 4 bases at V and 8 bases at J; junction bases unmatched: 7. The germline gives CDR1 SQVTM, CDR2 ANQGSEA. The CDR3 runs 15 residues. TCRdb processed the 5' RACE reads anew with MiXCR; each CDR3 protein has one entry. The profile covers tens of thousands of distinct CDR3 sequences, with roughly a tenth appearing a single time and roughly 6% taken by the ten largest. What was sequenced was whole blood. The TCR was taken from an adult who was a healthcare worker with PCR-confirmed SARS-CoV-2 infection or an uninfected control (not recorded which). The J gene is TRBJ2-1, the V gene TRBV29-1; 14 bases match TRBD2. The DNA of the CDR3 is TGCAGCGTTGGAGGGACTAGCGGGGGCCTCGATGAGCAGTTCTTC. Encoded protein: CSVGGTSGGLDEQFF.